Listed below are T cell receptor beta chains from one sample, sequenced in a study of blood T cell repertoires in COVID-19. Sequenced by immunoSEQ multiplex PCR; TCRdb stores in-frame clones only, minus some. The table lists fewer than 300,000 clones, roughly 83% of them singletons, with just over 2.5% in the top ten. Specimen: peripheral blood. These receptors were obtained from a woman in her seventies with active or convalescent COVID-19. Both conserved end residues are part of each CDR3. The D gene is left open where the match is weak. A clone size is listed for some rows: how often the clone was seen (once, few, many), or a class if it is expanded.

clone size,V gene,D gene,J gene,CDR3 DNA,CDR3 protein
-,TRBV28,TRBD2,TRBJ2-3,TGTGCCAGTGGGGTAGCGGGAGACCTCGATACGCAGTATTTT,CASGVAGDLDTQYF
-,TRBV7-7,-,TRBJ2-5,TGTGCCAGCAGCTGGACAGATAAAGAGACCCAGTACTTC,CASSWTDKETQYF
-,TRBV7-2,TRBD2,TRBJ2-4,TGTGCCAGCAGCTTATGGCTAGCGGGGCGAGCCAAAAACATTCAGTACTTC,CASSLWLAGRAKNIQYF
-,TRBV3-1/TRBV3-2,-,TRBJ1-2,TGTGCCAGCAGCTCTAACGAGTTCGATGGCTACACCTTC,CASSSNEFDGYTF
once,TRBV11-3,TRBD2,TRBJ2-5,TGTGCCAGCAGCTTGGGCGGGGGACAAGAGACCCAGTACTTC,CASSLGGGQETQYF
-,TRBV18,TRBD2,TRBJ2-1,TGTGCCAGCACCAGCGGGAATCCACGGGAGCAGTTCTTC,CASTSGNPREQFF
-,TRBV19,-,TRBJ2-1,TGTGCCAGTAGTATGGAAGGTTTCCTCAGCCGGGGGCAGTTCTTC,CASSMEGFLSRGQFF
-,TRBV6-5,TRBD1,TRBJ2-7,TGTGCCAGCTGGGACAGGGTCCACGAGCAGTACTTC,CASWDRVHEQYF
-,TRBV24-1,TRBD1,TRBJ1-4,TGTGCCACCAGTGACCCCGGGACAGGGGGCGAAAAACTGTTTTTT,CATSDPGTGGEKLFF
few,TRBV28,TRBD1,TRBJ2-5,TGTGCCAGCAGTTTACCACAGGGGGCCCAAGAGACCCAGTACTTC,CASSLPQGAQETQYF
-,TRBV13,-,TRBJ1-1,TGTGCCAGCAGCTTAAATCAGGGGAATAGGTACACTGAAGCTTTCTTT,CASSLNQGNRYTEAFF
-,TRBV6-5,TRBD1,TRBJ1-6,TGTGCCAGCAGATGGACAGGGTCAGGCTCACCCCTCCACTTT,CASRWTGSGSPLHF
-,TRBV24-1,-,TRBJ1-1,TGTGCCACCAGTGATAGACGGGGGAAGGAGGGTGAAGCTTTCTTT,CATSDRRGKEGEAFF
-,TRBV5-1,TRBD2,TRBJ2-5,TGCGCCAGCAGCTTGTTGGGACTAGCGGGGGGACAAGAGACCCAGTACTTC,CASSLLGLAGGQETQYF
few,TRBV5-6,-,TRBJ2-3,TGTGCCAGCAGCCAAAATCTAGTGAGAGATACGCAGTATTTT,CASSQNLVRDTQYF
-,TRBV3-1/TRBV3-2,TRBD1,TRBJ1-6,TGTGCCAGCAGCCAGTCGACAGGGGGCTATTCACCCCTCCACTTT,CASSQSTGGYSPLHF
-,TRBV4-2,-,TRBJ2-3,TGTGCCAGCAGCCAAGATGGGGGACAAGCGCAGTATTTT,CASSQDGGQAQYF
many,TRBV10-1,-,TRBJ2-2,TGCGCCAGCAGGGAGGGGGGGTCCGGGGAGCTGTTTTTT,CASREGGSGELFF
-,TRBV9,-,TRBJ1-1,TGTGCCAGCAGCGTAGGACTCTCCGACCTCGAAGCTTTCTTT,CASSVGLSDLEAFF
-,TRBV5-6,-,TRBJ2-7,TGTGCCAGCAGCTTGGGACAGCAGTACGAGCAGTACTTC,CASSLGQQYEQYF
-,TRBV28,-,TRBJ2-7,TGTGCCAGCAGTCAACCTAGGGAGCAGTACTTC,CASSQPREQYF
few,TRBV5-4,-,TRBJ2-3,TGTGCCAGCAGCTTGGATCTAGGTAATACGCAGTATTTT,CASSLDLGNTQYF
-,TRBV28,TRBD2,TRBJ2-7,TGTGCCAGCAGTCCTACTAGCGGGGGTCTTTACGAGCAGTACTTC,CASSPTSGGLYEQYF
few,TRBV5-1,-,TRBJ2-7,TGCGCCAGCAGCTTGGGAGTCTCCGAGCAGTACTTC,CASSLGVSEQYF
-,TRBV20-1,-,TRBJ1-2,TGCAGTGCTAGTTCTCCCAAAGCGGGGTCCTATGGCTACACCTTC,CSASSPKAGSYGYTF
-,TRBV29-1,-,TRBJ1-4,TGCAGCGTTCGGCTTCCGGGTGAAAAACTGTTTTTT,CSVRLPGEKLFF
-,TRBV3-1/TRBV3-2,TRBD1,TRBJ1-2,TGTGCCAGCAGCCAGACGGACAGGGGTAGAGGCTACACCTTC,CASSQTDRGRGYTF
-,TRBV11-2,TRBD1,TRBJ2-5,TGTGCCAGCAGTTTCGGACAGGGGCAACAGGGGCGCCAAGAGACCCAGTACTTC,CASSFGQGQQGRQETQYF
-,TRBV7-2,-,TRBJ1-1,TGTGCCAGCAGAAGCCAGTCGGGGATTCCCAACACTGAAGCTTTCTTT,CASRSQSGIPNTEAFF
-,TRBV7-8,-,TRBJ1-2,TGTGCCAGCAGCGCCTTCACAGGGAACTATGGCTACACCTTC,CASSAFTGNYGYTF
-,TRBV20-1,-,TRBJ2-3,TGCAGTGCTAGTATTGGGGGCCAAAGCACAGATACGCAGTATTTT,CSASIGGQSTDTQYF
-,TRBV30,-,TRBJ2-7,TGTGCCTGGAGTGTAAAGGCAGGTGTTTTTTCCTACGAGCAGTACTTC,CAWSVKAGVFSYEQYF
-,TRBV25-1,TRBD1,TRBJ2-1,TGTGCCAGCAGTGGCACAGGGGCCGGGGCTGAGAATGAGCAGTTCTTC,CASSGTGAGAENEQFF
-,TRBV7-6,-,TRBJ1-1,TGTGCCAGCAGCTTAACACGGAACACTGAAGCTTTCTTT,CASSLTRNTEAFF
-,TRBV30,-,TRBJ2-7,TGTGCCTGGAGTGTGGGGCGGGACTACGAGCAGTACTTC,CAWSVGRDYEQYF
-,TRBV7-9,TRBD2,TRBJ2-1,TGTGCCAGCAGCGCACCTAGCGGGGGGCCTTCCTACAATGAGCAGTTCTTC,CASSAPSGGPSYNEQFF
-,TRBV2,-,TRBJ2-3,TGTGCCAGCTCGAGGGGGGATACGCAGTATTTT,CASSRGDTQYF
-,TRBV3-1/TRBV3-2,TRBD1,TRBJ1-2,TGTGCCAGCAGCCGGACAGGAGACTATGGCTACACCTTC,CASSRTGDYGYTF
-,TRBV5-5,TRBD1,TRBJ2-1,TGTGCCAGCAGCCAGGACAGGGGGCCCTACAATGAGCAGTTCTTC,CASSQDRGPYNEQFF
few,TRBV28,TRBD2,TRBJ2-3,TGTGCCAGCAGTCCTGGGACTAGCGGGAGTGATACGCAGTATTTT,CASSPGTSGSDTQYF
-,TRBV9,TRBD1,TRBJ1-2,TGTGCCAGCAGCGGGGGGACAGGGGGCGATGGCTACACCTTC,CASSGGTGGDGYTF
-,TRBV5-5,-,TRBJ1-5,TGTGCCAGCAGCTTTAGACAGAATAGCAATCAGCCCCAGCATTTT,CASSFRQNSNQPQHF
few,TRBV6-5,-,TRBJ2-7,TGTGCCAGCACCCCCGGATGGGGCGGCTCCGAGCAGTACTTC,CASTPGWGGSEQYF
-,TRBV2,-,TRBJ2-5,TGTGCCAGCACCGAGCTGGAGACCCAGTACTTC,CASTELETQYF